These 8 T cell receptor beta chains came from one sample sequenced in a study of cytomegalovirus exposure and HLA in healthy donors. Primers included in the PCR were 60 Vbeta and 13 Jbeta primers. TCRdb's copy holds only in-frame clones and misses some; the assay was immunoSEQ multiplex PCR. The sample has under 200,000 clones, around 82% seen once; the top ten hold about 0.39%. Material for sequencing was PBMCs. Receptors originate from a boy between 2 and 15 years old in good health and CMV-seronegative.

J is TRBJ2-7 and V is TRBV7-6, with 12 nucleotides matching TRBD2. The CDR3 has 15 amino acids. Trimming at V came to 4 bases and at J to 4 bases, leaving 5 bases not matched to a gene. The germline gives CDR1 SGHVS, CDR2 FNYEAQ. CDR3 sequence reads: CASSSTSGGPYEQYF. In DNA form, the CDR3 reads TGTGCCAGCAGCTCGACTAGCGGGGGCCCTTACGAGCAGTACTTC. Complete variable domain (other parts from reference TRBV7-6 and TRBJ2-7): GAGVSQSPRYKVTKRGQDVALRCDPISGHVSLYWYRQALGQGPEFLTYFNYEAQQDKSGLPNDRFSAERPEGSISTLTIQRTEQRDSAMYRCASSSTSGGPYEQYFGPGTRLTVT.

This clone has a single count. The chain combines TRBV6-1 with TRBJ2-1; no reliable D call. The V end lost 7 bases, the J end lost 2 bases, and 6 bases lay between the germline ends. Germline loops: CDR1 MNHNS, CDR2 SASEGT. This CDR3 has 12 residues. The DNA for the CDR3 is TGTGCCAGCACCTATCCCTACAATGAGCAGTTCTTC. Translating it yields CASTYPYNEQFF.

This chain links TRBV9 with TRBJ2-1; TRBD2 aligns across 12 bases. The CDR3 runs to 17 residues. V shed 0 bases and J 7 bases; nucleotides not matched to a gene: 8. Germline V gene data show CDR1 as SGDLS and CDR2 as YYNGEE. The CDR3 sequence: CASSVGRTSGKGNEQFF. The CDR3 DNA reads TGTGCCAGCAGCGTAGGCAGGACTAGCGGGAAAGGGAATGAGCAGTTCTTC.

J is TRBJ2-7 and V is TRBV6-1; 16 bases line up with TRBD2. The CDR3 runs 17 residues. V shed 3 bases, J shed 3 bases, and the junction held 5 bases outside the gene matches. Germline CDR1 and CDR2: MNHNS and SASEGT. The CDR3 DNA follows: TGTGCCAGCAGTGACGGGACTAGCGGGAGGGGTGGCTACGAGCAGTACTTC. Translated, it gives CASSDGTSGRGGYEQYF.

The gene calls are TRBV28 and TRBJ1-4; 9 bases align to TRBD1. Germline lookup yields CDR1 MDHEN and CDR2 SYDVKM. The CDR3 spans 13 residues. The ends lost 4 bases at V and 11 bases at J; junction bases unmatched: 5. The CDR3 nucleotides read TGTGCCAGCAGTTGGGACAGGGTCGGGAAACTGTTTTTT. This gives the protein CASSWDRVGKLFF.

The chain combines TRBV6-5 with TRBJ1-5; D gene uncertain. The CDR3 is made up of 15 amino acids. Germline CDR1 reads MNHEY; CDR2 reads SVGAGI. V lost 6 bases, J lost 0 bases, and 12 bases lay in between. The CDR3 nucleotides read TGTGCCAGCAGGCCCGGGTCGGATAGCAATCAGCCCCAGCATTTT. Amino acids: CASRPGSDSNQPQHF.

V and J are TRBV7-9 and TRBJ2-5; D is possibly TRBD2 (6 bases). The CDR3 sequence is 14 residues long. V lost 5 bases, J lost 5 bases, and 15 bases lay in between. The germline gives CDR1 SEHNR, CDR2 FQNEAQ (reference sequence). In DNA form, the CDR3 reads TGTGCCAGCAGCGTCTCGGGAGACTGGGAGACCCAGTACTTC. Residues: CASSVSGDWETQYF.

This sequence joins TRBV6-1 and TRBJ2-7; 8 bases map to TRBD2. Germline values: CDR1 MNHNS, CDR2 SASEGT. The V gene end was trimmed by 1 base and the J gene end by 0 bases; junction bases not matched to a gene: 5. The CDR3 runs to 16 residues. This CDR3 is CASSEGLSGNSYEQYF. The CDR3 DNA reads TGTGCCAGCAGTGAAGGGCTTAGCGGGAACTCCTACGAGCAGTACTTC.